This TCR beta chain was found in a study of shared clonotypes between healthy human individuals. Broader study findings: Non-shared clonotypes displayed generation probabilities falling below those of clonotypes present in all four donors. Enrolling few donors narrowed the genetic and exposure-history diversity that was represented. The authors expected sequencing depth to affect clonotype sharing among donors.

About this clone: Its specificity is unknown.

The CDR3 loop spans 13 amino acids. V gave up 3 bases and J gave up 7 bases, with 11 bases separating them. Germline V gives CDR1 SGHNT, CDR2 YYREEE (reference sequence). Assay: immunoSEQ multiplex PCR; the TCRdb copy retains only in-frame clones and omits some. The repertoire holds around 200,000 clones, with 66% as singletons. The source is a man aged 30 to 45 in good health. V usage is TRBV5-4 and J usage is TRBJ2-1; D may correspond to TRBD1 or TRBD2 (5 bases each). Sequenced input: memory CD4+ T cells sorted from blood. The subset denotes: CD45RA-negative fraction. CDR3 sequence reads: CASSSRDGNEQFF. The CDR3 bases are TGTGCCAGCAGCTCCCGGGACGGAAATGAGCAGTTCTTC. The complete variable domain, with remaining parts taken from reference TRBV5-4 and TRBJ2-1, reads ETGVTQSPTHLIKTRGQQVTLRCSSQSGHNTVSWYQQALGQGPQFIFQYYREEENGRGNFPPRFSGLQFPNYSSELNVNALELDDSALYLCASSSRDGNEQFFGPGTRLTVL.